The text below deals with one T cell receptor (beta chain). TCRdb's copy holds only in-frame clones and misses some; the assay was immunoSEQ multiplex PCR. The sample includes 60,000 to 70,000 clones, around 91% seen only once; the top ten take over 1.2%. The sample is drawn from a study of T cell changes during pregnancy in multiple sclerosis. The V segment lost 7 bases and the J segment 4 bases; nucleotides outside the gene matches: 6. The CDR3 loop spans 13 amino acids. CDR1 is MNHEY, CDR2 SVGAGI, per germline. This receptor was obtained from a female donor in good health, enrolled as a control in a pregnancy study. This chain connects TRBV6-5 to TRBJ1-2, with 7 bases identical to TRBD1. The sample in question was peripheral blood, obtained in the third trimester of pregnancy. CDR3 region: CASTRTGGYGYTF. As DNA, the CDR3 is TGTGCCAGCACCCGGACAGGCGGCTATGGCTACACCTTC.